This is a list of T cell receptor beta chains from one sample in a study of blood T cell repertoires in COVID-19. Produced via immunoSEQ multiplex PCR; TCRdb's table is partial and in-frame only. The repertoire holds approximately 120,000 clones, with 81% as singletons. The sample comprised peripheral blood. The source of these receptors is a human donor in a cohort sampled during active COVID-19. Each CDR3 is given with its conserved first and last residue. D genes are given only for firm matches. Clone size is shown for a subset of rows, as once, few, many or a class of expanded clone.

D gene: TRBD2
J gene: TRBJ2-1
clone size: once
V gene: TRBV29-1
CDR3 DNA: TGCAGCGTGTACATAGGTTGGGCTAGCGGGAGGGATGAGCAGTTCTTC
CDR3 protein: CSVYIGWASGRDEQFF

D gene: NA
J gene: TRBJ1-5
clone size: once
V gene: TRBV10-3
CDR3 DNA: TGTGCCATCAGGTTCTCGACATCCCAATATAGCAATCAGCCCCAGCATTTT
CDR3 protein: CAIRFSTSQYSNQPQHF

D gene: NA
J gene: TRBJ1-1
clone size: NA
V gene: TRBV10-3
CDR3 DNA: TGTGCCATCAGTGACCAAGGACAGAACACTGAAGCTTTCTTT
CDR3 protein: CAISDQGQNTEAFF

D gene: NA
J gene: TRBJ2-3
clone size: NA
V gene: TRBV3-1/TRBV3-2
CDR3 DNA: TGTGCCAGCAGCCTCCTAGGTATTGGGAGTAGCACAGATACGCAGTATTTT
CDR3 protein: CASSLLGIGSSTDTQYF

D gene: TRBD1
J gene: TRBJ1-4
clone size: NA
V gene: TRBV3-1/TRBV3-2
CDR3 DNA: TGTGCCAGCAGCCAAGCAGGACAGGGGGATAGAAAACTGTTTTTT
CDR3 protein: CASSQAGQGDRKLFF

D gene: TRBD2
J gene: TRBJ2-5
clone size: NA
V gene: TRBV28
CDR3 DNA: TGTGCCAGCAGTTCCCCCGGGACTAGCGGGAGAGGGGGAGAGACCCAGTACTTC
CDR3 protein: CASSSPGTSGRGGETQYF

D gene: NA
J gene: TRBJ1-2
clone size: few
V gene: TRBV5-1
CDR3 DNA: TGCGCCAGCAGCTCCACAGACCCCCGGGAAGGCTACACCTTC
CDR3 protein: CASSSTDPREGYTF

D gene: TRBD1
J gene: TRBJ1-3
clone size: NA
V gene: TRBV5-4
CDR3 DNA: TGTGCCAGCAGCTCAAACAGGGGAACTGGAAACACCATATATTTT
CDR3 protein: CASSSNRGTGNTIYF

D gene: NA
J gene: TRBJ1-4
clone size: NA
V gene: TRBV5-1
CDR3 DNA: TGCGCCAGCAGCCCGAGGGCCACCGGGTCTAATGAAAAACTGTTTTTT
CDR3 protein: CASSPRATGSNEKLFF

D gene: NA
J gene: TRBJ1-1
clone size: NA
V gene: TRBV28
CDR3 DNA: TGTGCCAGCAGGGGCGAAGGGGCAGGAACCACTGAAGCTTTCTTT
CDR3 protein: CASRGEGAGTTEAFF

D gene: NA
J gene: TRBJ1-4
clone size: NA
V gene: TRBV11-2
CDR3 DNA: TGTGCCAGCAGCCAGTCAGTCAGGATTGGAAATGAACTGTTTTTT
CDR3 protein: CASSQSVRIGNELFF

D gene: NA
J gene: TRBJ1-1
clone size: NA
V gene: TRBV3-1/TRBV3-2
CDR3 DNA: TGTGCCAGCAGCCAAGTTCACAGGCGGACTGAAGCTTTCTTT
CDR3 protein: CASSQVHRRTEAFF

D gene: TRBD2
J gene: TRBJ2-7
clone size: NA
V gene: TRBV5-5
CDR3 DNA: TGTGCCAGCAGCTTCAGCGGGGGTAGCTCCTACGAGCAGTACTTC
CDR3 protein: CASSFSGGSSYEQYF

D gene: TRBD2
J gene: TRBJ2-3
clone size: NA
V gene: TRBV11-2
CDR3 DNA: TGTGCCAGCAGGGGTTTAGCGGGAGAGGGCACAGATACGCAGTATTTT
CDR3 protein: CASRGLAGEGTDTQYF

D gene: NA
J gene: TRBJ1-4
clone size: NA
V gene: TRBV2
CDR3 DNA: TGTGCCAGCTCCTCGGGAAGTAGAAAACTGTTTTTT
CDR3 protein: CASSSGSRKLFF

D gene: NA
J gene: TRBJ2-6
clone size: NA
V gene: TRBV27
CDR3 DNA: TGTGCCAGCAGCACCGGCTCTGGGGCCAACGTCCTGACTTTC
CDR3 protein: CASSTGSGANVLTF

D gene: TRBD1
J gene: TRBJ1-4
clone size: NA
V gene: TRBV7-2
CDR3 DNA: TGTGCCAGCAGCTTAACAACAGGGGGGGGGAAACTGTTTTTT
CDR3 protein: CASSLTTGGGKLFF

D gene: NA
J gene: TRBJ1-5
clone size: NA
V gene: TRBV28
CDR3 DNA: TGTGCCAGCAGAAACCCCTCGGGGTTTATTCAGCCCCAGCATTTT
CDR3 protein: CASRNPSGFIQPQHF

D gene: NA
J gene: TRBJ2-7
clone size: NA
V gene: TRBV24-1
CDR3 DNA: TGTGCCACCAGTGATCCCCCACGCGGGGCGTACGAGCAGTACTTC
CDR3 protein: CATSDPPRGAYEQYF

D gene: TRBD1
J gene: TRBJ1-6
clone size: NA
V gene: TRBV2
CDR3 DNA: TGTGCCAGCAGTCCCGACAGGGCGAGAGGGAATTCACCCCTCCACTTT
CDR3 protein: CASSPDRARGNSPLHF

D gene: TRBD1
J gene: TRBJ2-3
clone size: NA
V gene: TRBV6-6
CDR3 DNA: TGTGCCAGCAGCAGAATGGGACAGGGGACAGATACGCAGTATTTT
CDR3 protein: CASSRMGQGTDTQYF

D gene: TRBD1
J gene: TRBJ1-1
clone size: NA
V gene: TRBV9
CDR3 DNA: TGTGCCAGCAGCGTAGATGACAGGGACATAGTTGAAGCTTTCTTT
CDR3 protein: CASSVDDRDIVEAFF

D gene: NA
J gene: TRBJ2-5
clone size: NA
V gene: TRBV2
CDR3 DNA: TGTGCCAGCAGTGGTCAGCAAGAGACCCAGTACTTC
CDR3 protein: CASSGQQETQYF

D gene: TRBD1
J gene: TRBJ1-1
clone size: NA
V gene: TRBV30
CDR3 DNA: TGTGCCTGGAGTGTACAGGGGATTAACACTGAAGCTTTCTTT
CDR3 protein: CAWSVQGINTEAFF

D gene: NA
J gene: TRBJ2-5
clone size: NA
V gene: TRBV27
CDR3 DNA: TGTGCCAGCGTGGGACAGGAGCTAGCGGGGCTCCAAGAGACCCAGTACTTC
CDR3 protein: CASVGQELAGLQETQYF

D gene: NA
J gene: TRBJ1-1
clone size: few
V gene: TRBV18
CDR3 DNA: TGTGCCAGCTCACCACAAGGGGCTCACACTGAAGCTTTCTTT
CDR3 protein: CASSPQGAHTEAFF

D gene: TRBD2
J gene: TRBJ2-5
clone size: NA
V gene: TRBV18
CDR3 DNA: TGTGCCAGCTCACCCCTCCGAGCGGGGGCCGGGCAGACCCAGTACTTC
CDR3 protein: CASSPLRAGAGQTQYF

D gene: TRBD2
J gene: TRBJ2-7
clone size: NA
V gene: TRBV3-1/TRBV3-2
CDR3 DNA: TGTGCCAGCAGCCATAAAAGGGCGGGGGGGCGGAACGAGCAGTACTTC
CDR3 protein: CASSHKRAGGRNEQYF

D gene: NA
J gene: TRBJ1-3
clone size: NA
V gene: TRBV12-3/TRBV12-4
CDR3 DNA: TGTGCCAGCAGTCCTTCCTCCCGAAACACCATATATTTT
CDR3 protein: CASSPSSRNTIYF

D gene: TRBD2
J gene: TRBJ2-1
clone size: NA
V gene: TRBV6-2/TRBV6-3
CDR3 DNA: TGTGCCAGCAGTTACTCGGCTAGCGGGAGGGGTGAGCAGTTCTTC
CDR3 protein: CASSYSASGRGEQFF

D gene: NA
J gene: TRBJ2-7
clone size: NA
V gene: TRBV11-1
CDR3 DNA: TGTGCCAGCAGCTTAGGTGTTAGTGACTACGAGCAGTACTTC
CDR3 protein: CASSLGVSDYEQYF

D gene: TRBD1
J gene: TRBJ2-4
clone size: NA
V gene: TRBV7-2
CDR3 DNA: TGTGCCAGCAGCCCAATCGGACAGGGGGTAAACATTCAGTACTTC
CDR3 protein: CASSPIGQGVNIQYF

D gene: TRBD1
J gene: TRBJ1-1
clone size: NA
V gene: TRBV14
CDR3 DNA: TGTGCCAGCAGCCGGGCGACAGGGATAATGGCTGAAGCTTTCTTT
CDR3 protein: CASSRATGIMAEAFF

D gene: TRBD1
J gene: TRBJ1-1
clone size: NA
V gene: TRBV6-2/TRBV6-3
CDR3 DNA: TGTGCCAGCAGTTACCAGGGGGGCACTGAAGCTTTCTTT
CDR3 protein: CASSYQGGTEAFF

D gene: NA
J gene: TRBJ2-1
clone size: NA
V gene: TRBV18
CDR3 DNA: TGTGCCAGCTCACCAGTCAGCAATGAGCAGTTCTTC
CDR3 protein: CASSPVSNEQFF

D gene: NA
J gene: TRBJ1-1
clone size: NA
V gene: TRBV3-1/TRBV3-2
CDR3 DNA: TGTGCCAGCAGCCTCCAGGGGCAGAACACTGAAGCTTTCTTT
CDR3 protein: CASSLQGQNTEAFF

D gene: NA
J gene: TRBJ2-1
clone size: NA
V gene: TRBV6-2/TRBV6-3
CDR3 DNA: TGTGCCAGCAGTTATTCTTACAGCTCCTACAATGAGCAGTTCTTC
CDR3 protein: CASSYSYSSYNEQFF

D gene: TRBD1
J gene: TRBJ1-4
clone size: NA
V gene: TRBV7-2
CDR3 DNA: TGTGCCAGCAGCTTGAGACAGGGAGCAACTAATGAAAAACTGTTTTTT
CDR3 protein: CASSLRQGATNEKLFF

D gene: TRBD1
J gene: TRBJ2-7
clone size: NA
V gene: TRBV7-2
CDR3 DNA: TGTGCCAGCAGCCGGGGAGGGACAGGGGGAAACGAGCAGTACTTC
CDR3 protein: CASSRGGTGGNEQYF

D gene: NA
J gene: TRBJ2-7
clone size: NA
V gene: TRBV11-3
CDR3 DNA: TGTGCCAGCAGCTCTCGTACAGGGAAGGCAGTTTCCGAGCAGTACTTC
CDR3 protein: CASSSRTGKAVSEQYF

D gene: TRBD1
J gene: TRBJ1-5
clone size: NA
V gene: TRBV7-2
CDR3 DNA: TGTGCCAGCAGCTTAGCGGGGGACAGATATAGCAATCAGCCCCAGCATTTT
CDR3 protein: CASSLAGDRYSNQPQHF

D gene: NA
J gene: TRBJ1-1
clone size: few
V gene: TRBV27
CDR3 DNA: TGTGCCAGCAGTTTACAGGTTAGGAACACTGAAGCTTTCTTT
CDR3 protein: CASSLQVRNTEAFF

D gene: NA
J gene: TRBJ2-7
clone size: NA
V gene: TRBV7-9
CDR3 DNA: TGTGCCAGCAGCTTAGCTGGGGGCTGGTACGAGCAGTACTTC
CDR3 protein: CASSLAGGWYEQYF

D gene: TRBD1
J gene: TRBJ1-2
clone size: NA
V gene: TRBV27
CDR3 DNA: TGTGCCAGCAGTCCAACAGGGGCACAGGGCTACACCTTC
CDR3 protein: CASSPTGAQGYTF

D gene: TRBD1
J gene: TRBJ1-1
clone size: NA
V gene: TRBV5-1
CDR3 DNA: TGCGCCAGCAGCTTGGGTCAGGGACAGCAAGCTTTCTTT
CDR3 protein: CASSLGQGQQAFF

D gene: TRBD1
J gene: TRBJ2-7
clone size: NA
V gene: TRBV18
CDR3 DNA: TGTGCCAGCTCACCAGGGACAGGGACCTACGAGCAGTACTTC
CDR3 protein: CASSPGTGTYEQYF

D gene: NA
J gene: TRBJ1-3
clone size: few
V gene: TRBV14
CDR3 DNA: TGTGCCAGCAGCCAAAGAAGGGCAGGGGCTGGAAACACCATATATTTT
CDR3 protein: CASSQRRAGAGNTIYF

D gene: NA
J gene: TRBJ1-3
clone size: NA
V gene: TRBV20-1
CDR3 DNA: TGCAGTGCTAGACAAGAGAACACCATATATTTT
CDR3 protein: CSARQENTIYF

D gene: TRBD1
J gene: TRBJ2-1
clone size: NA
V gene: TRBV6-1
CDR3 DNA: TGTGCCAGCAGTGCAGAAGGAGGGACAGGGGCGTACAATGAGCAGTTCTTC
CDR3 protein: CASSAEGGTGAYNEQFF

D gene: NA
J gene: TRBJ1-1
clone size: few
V gene: TRBV5-1
CDR3 DNA: TGCGCCAGCAGCACTGGACATGGAAACACTGAAGCTTTCTTT
CDR3 protein: CASSTGHGNTEAFF

D gene: NA
J gene: TRBJ2-7
clone size: NA
V gene: TRBV4-3
CDR3 DNA: TGCGCCAGCAGCCAAGGGTTCTCAGGGGCCTACGAGCAGTACTTC
CDR3 protein: CASSQGFSGAYEQYF

D gene: NA
J gene: TRBJ1-2
clone size: few
V gene: TRBV28
CDR3 DNA: TGTGCCAGCAGTCCGCCCGAACGGCCAGGGTTAGGCTACACCTTC
CDR3 protein: CASSPPERPGLGYTF

D gene: NA
J gene: TRBJ1-6
clone size: NA
V gene: TRBV6-1
CDR3 DNA: TGTGCCAGCAGTGAAGCTCACAGGATACCTAATTCACCCCTCCACTTT
CDR3 protein: CASSEAHRIPNSPLHF

D gene: TRBD2
J gene: TRBJ2-7
clone size: NA
V gene: TRBV14
CDR3 DNA: TGTGCCAGCAGCCATCCGGGACTAGCGGGTCCGGGGTACGAGCAGTACTTC
CDR3 protein: CASSHPGLAGPGYEQYF